The clone carrying this T cell receptor (beta chain) was detected once. Its cognate antigen is unknown. These data originate in a study of OX40 agonist ivuxolimab in advanced cancers. Study context: Each dose-escalation patient presented with hepatocellular carcinoma, melanoma, renal cell or head and neck cancer. General study findings and limits: Among expanded peripheral T cells, antigen specificity went undetermined. Expanded clones were, on average, more numerous in CD8+ T cells than in CD4+. Dosing at 0.1 to 3.0 mg/kg was accompanied by clonal expansion of CD4+ and CD8+ blood T cells by week 6.

Measured with immunoSEQ multiplex PCR; TCRdb has only the in-frame clones, and not every one. This sample yields 65,000 to 80,000 clones, of which about 91% are seen a single time; just over 14% belongs to the top ten. The CDR3 runs 14 residues. Germline V lookup: CDR1 MNHNY, CDR2 SVGAGI (reference sequence). V was pared by 6 bases and J by 0 bases, with 11 bases between. The rearrangement joins TRBV6-6 to TRBJ1-1, with TRBD1 as a possible D gene (5 bases). The receptor was isolated from an adult with an advanced solid tumor such as melanoma, head and neck, liver or kidney cancer. Here the sequenced sample was CD4+ or CD8+ T cells sorted from blood, taken in a trial of the OX40 agonist ivuxolimab. The CDR3 protein is CASSPAGMNTEAFF. CDR3 nucleotide sequence: TGTGCCAGCAGCCCCGCAGGGATGAACACTGAAGCTTTCTTT.